The clone carrying this TCR beta chain was seen a single time. Its antigen is unknown. Assay used: immunoSEQ multiplex PCR; TCRdb lists only in-frame clones, some missing. The repertoire holds approximately 6,400 clones, with around 77% as singletons. V gave up 6 bases and J gave up 2 bases, with 7 bases separating them. The CDR3 runs to 12 residues. Germline assignment: CDR1 LNHDA and CDR2 SQIVND (reference sequence). The sample is drawn from a study of somatic mutations in cytotoxic T cells in rheumatoid arthritis. Points from the study as a whole: TRBV07's slight underrepresentation, observed in rheumatoid arthritis patients, lacked adjustment for multiple comparisons.

Sequences were derived from CD8+ T cells sorted from blood, sampled at a follow-up visit. This TCR came from a woman in her 70s with rheumatoid arthritis. The J gene is TRBJ2-5, the V gene TRBV19; D not resolved. CDR3 sequence reads: CASSPGQETQYF. CDR3 DNA: TGTGCCAGTAGCCCCGGTCAAGAGACCCAGTACTTC.